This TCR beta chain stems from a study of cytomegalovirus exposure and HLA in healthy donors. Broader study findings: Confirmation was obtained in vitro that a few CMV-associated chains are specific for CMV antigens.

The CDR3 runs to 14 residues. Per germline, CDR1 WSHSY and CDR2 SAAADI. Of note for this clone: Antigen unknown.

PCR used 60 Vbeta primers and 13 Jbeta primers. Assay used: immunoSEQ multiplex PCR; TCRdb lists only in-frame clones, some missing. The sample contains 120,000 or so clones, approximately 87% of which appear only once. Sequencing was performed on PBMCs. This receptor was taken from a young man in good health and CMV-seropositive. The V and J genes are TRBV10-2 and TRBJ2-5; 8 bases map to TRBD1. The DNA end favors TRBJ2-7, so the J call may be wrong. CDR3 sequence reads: CASRIRQGTYEQYF. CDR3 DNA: TGCGCCAGCAGGATTCGACAGGGGACGTACGAGCAGTACTTC.